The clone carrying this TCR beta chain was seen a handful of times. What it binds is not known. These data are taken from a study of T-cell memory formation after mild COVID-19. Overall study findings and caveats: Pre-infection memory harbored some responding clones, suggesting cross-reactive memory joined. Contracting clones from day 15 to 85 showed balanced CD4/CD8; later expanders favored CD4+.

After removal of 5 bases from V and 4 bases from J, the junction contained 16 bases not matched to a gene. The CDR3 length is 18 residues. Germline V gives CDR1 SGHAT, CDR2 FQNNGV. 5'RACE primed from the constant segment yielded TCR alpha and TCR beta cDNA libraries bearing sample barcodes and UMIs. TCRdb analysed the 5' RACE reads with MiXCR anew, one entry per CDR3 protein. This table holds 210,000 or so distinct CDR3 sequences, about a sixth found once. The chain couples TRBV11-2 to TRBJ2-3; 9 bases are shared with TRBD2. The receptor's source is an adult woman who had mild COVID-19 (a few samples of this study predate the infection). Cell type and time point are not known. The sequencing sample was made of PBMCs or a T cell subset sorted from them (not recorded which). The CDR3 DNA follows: TGTGCCAGCAGCCGGGGACTAGCCTACGTCTCAGGATCAGATACGCAGTATTTT. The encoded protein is CASSRGLAYVSGSDTQYF.